This T cell receptor beta chain derives from a study of CD8 T cells in Susac syndrome. Sequencing of TCR beta was performed on blood CD8+ and CD4+ T cells. Negative isolation was used for CD8+ and CD4+ T cells, and FACS enrichment was applied to TEMRA cells. The RNA, about 0.45 to 1 ug, was put through reverse transcription using random hexamers. Coverage of TCR beta CDR3 amplification by immunoSEQ multiplex PCR extended to 54 Vbeta and 13 Jbeta. TCRdb processed the immunoSEQ multiplex PCR reads anew with MiXCR; each CDR3 protein has one entry. The sample contains 150,000 to 180,000 distinct CDR3 sequences, approximately 94% of which appear only once. Germline-derived CDR1 and CDR2 are MDHEN and SYDVKM. The CDR3 is 13 amino acids. Trimming pared 6 bases from V and 4 bases from J, leaving 12 bases between.

The chain couples TRBV28 to TRBJ1-2; unclear D gene. Sequencing used CD8+ T cells from PBMCs. The TCR sequence derives from a human donor with multiple sclerosis. The CDR3 sequence: CASSLYTRYGYTF. As DNA, the CDR3 is TGTGCCAGCAGCCTCTATACCCGCTATGGCTACACCTTC.